The entry below gives a single T cell receptor (beta chain) sequence along with its context. Its antigen is not known. The data are from a study of response to subunit inactivated influenza vaccine. V lost 3 bases to trimming and J lost 3 bases, with 19 bases between them. The CDR3 is made up of 16 amino acids. Germline values: CDR1 SGHNT, CDR2 YYREEE (reference sequence). General study results and limits: Researchers suggested that each seasonal influenza vaccination recruits few new T cells.

MiXCR, run by TCRdb on the RT-PCR reads, gives a single entry per CDR3 protein. The sample includes a few hundred thousand distinct CDR3 sequences, around 9.9% of them seen just once. The gene calls are TRBV5-4 and TRBJ2-7; D is perhaps TRBD1 or TRBD2 (6 bases each). Specimen: PBMCs from blood, collected 35 to 45 days after vaccination. The clonotype originates from a man in his fifties or sixties who received an inactivated influenza vaccine. CDR3 nucleotide sequence: TGTGCCAGCAGCTCCCGCAGAAGGGGGGATTACTACGAGCAGTACTTC. It yields the protein CASSSRRRGDYYEQYF.